This TCR beta chain derives from a study of blood T cell repertoires in COVID-19. Across the whole study: Spain, Italy and the United States supplied samples that represented acute and convalescent COVID-19.

Looked up from germline, CDR1 is MNHEY and CDR2 is SVGAGI. The V segment lost 7 bases and the J segment 1 base; nucleotides outside the gene matches: 10. CDR3 length: 15 residues. In the original workflow: Reference gene primer amplification gave estimated nucleated cell counts. The data were produced by immunoSEQ multiplex PCR, yet TCRdb's version contains in-frame clones alone and is incomplete. Clonal size and the V and J genes are those of that table, whereas D and trimming came from the DNA. The sample holds roughly 29,000 clones; roughly 90% are singletons and the top ten take roughly 4%. Sequencing was done on a sample of peripheral blood. The chain joins TRBV6-5 to TRBJ2-7; 7 nucleotides align to TRBD1. The clonotype was recovered from a human donor in a cohort sampled during active COVID-19. The CDR3 is CASMKERGPSYEQYF. CDR3 coding DNA: TGTGCCAGCATGAAGGAAAGGGGGCCTTCCTACGAGCAGTACTTC.